Shown below are 14 T cell receptor beta chains from a single sample sequenced in a study of post-analysis software for immune sequencing data. The antigens these receptors bind are not known. Findings and caveats of the study: Roughly five TRBV segments appeared more often in patients than in controls, and TRBV5-6, TRBV5-1 and TRBV20-1 were among these.

Prepared libraries of TCR beta cDNA carried unique molecular identifiers. TCRdb reprocessed the PCR reads with MiXCR, giving one entry per CDR3 protein. The table includes 750,000 to 900,000 distinct CDR3 sequences, just over 45% detected once. Sequencing was done on a sample of blood. The receptor set was obtained from a girl between 10 and 17 years old with multiple sclerosis.

The chain links TRBV6-2 or TRBV6-3 to TRBJ2-7, with 10 nucleotides matching TRBD1. Germline loops: CDR1 MNHEY, CDR2 SVGEGT. The CDR3 is 15 amino acids. Trimming took 2 bases from V and 8 from J; bases not matched to a gene: 9. For the CDR3, the DNA is TGTGCCAGCAGTTACACGACAGGGGGCGAGAAGAAGCAGTACTTC. Protein sequence: CASSYTTGGEKKQYF.

This clonotype was detected only a few times. V is TRBV20-1 and J is TRBJ2-7; 9 bases agree with TRBD2. The V gene's germline CDR1 is DFQATT and CDR2 SNEGSKA (reference sequence). The junction had 3 bases not matched to a gene; V was cut back by 0 bases and J by 0 bases. The CDR3 runs to 15 residues. This CDR3 is CSAREKTSGSYEQYF. DNA for the CDR3: TGCAGTGCTAGAGAGAAGACTAGCGGCTCCTACGAGCAGTACTTC.

This clonotype appeared a few times. The DNA for the CDR3 is TGCGCCAGCAGCCAAGAAGCATTCGGGACTAGCGGGGGGAGTGAGCAGTTCTTC. The encoded protein is CASSQEAFGTSGGSEQFF. The chain combines TRBV4-3 with TRBJ2-1, with 15 bases aligning to TRBD2. Germline V CDR1 and CDR2: LGHNA, YSLEER. Trimming at V came to 0 bases and at J to 9 bases, leaving 9 bases not matched to a gene. CDR3 length equals 18 residues.

The genes are TRBV30 and TRBJ1-2, with D unclear. Trimming removed 5 bases at V and 11 bases at J, with 12 bases between. The germline V gene has CDR1 GTSNPN and CDR2 SVGIG (reference sequence). This CDR3 has 10 residues. CDR3 residues: CAWLGPGYTF. The CDR3 DNA is TGTGCCTGGCTTGGGCCCGGGTACACCTTC.

J is TRBJ1-1 and V is TRBV27, with D perhaps matching TRBD1 (6 bases). The CDR3 spans 15 residues. V gave up 1 base and J gave up 3 bases, with 12 bases separating them. CDR1 and CDR2 from the germline V gene are MNHEY and SMNVEV (reference sequence). CDR3 in DNA: TGTGCCAGCAGTTTATTGGGGGCCTATGACACTGAAGCTTTCTTT. Protein sequence: CASSLLGAYDTEAFF.

The chain has TRBV6-5 and TRBJ1-2; D is uncertain. Per germline, CDR1 MNHEY and CDR2 SVGAGI. The CDR3 extends over 14 amino acids. V was pared by 6 bases and J by 5 bases, with 16 bases between. The CDR3 reads CASRPDTQVYGYTF. CDR3 in DNA: TGTGCCAGCAGACCCGACACGCAGGTTTATGGCTACACCTTC.

The rearrangement uses TRBV7-2 and TRBJ2-7, with unresolved D. CDR1 SGHTA and CDR2 FQGNSA come from the germline V gene. Trimming shortened V by 1 base and J by 6 bases, and 10 bases separated the two germline ends. This CDR3 region has 13 residues. CDR3 protein: CASSLVPLVEQYF. The CDR3 DNA reads TGTGCCAGCAGCTTAGTCCCCCTTGTCGAGCAGTACTTC.

This clonotype turned up a few times. The rearrangement uses TRBV10-3 and TRBJ1-2; unclear D gene. Trimming removed 8 bases from V and 5 bases from J, with 18 bases in between. CDR1 and CDR2 (germline): ENHRY, SYGVKD. The CDR3 sequence is 14 residues long. The CDR3 is CAISEPDGTYGYTF. The CDR3 DNA reads TGTGCCATCTCAGAACCGGACGGAACTTATGGCTACACCTTC.

The V call is TRBV6-1, the J call TRBJ2-2; maybe TRBD2 (6 bases). This CDR3 has 15 amino acids. Germline V gene lookup returns CDR1 MNHNS and CDR2 SASEGT. V was trimmed by 3 bases and J by 5 bases, leaving 13 bases between them. The CDR3 bases are TGTGCCAGCAGTGACGCGGGAATTAGAACCGGGGAGCTGTTTTTT. It encodes CASSDAGIRTGELFF.

V gene TRBV7-8 combines with J gene TRBJ2-7; 9 bases are shared with TRBD2. V gave up 4 bases and J gave up 4 bases; unmatched junction bases: 8. CDR1 SGHVS and CDR2 FQNEAQ come from the germline V gene. This CDR3 is built from 15 residues. The CDR3 nucleotides read TGTGCCAGCAGCTCCACCGGGACTAGCAGATACGAGCAGTACTTC. Protein product: CASSSTGTSRYEQYF.

The V gene is TRBV4-2, the J gene TRBJ1-4; 11 positions match TRBD1. Trimming at V came to 5 bases and at J to 0 bases, leaving 14 bases not matched to a gene. CDR3 length: 20 amino acids. CDR1 and CDR2 from the germline V gene are LGHNA and YNFKEQ. CDR3 sequence (DNA): TGTGCCAGCAGCACGCCGAGGGGACAGGGGGTAGCCGCAACTAATGAAAAACTGTTTTTT. Its protein product is CASSTPRGQGVAATNEKLFF.

The chain couples TRBV11-2 to TRBJ1-2; D might be TRBD1 (6 bases). CDR1 and CDR2 (germline): SGHAT, FQNNGV. The V end lost 5 bases, the J end lost 2 bases, and 15 bases lay between the germline ends. The CDR3 is 15 amino acids. CDR3 residues: CASSRASGVNYGYTF. In DNA, the CDR3 is TGTGCCAGCAGCCGCGCTTCAGGGGTGAACTATGGCTACACCTTC.

The genes are TRBV18 and TRBJ1-1; D gene uncertain. CDR3 length: 15 residues. The germline CDR1 and CDR2 sequences are KGHSH and LQKENI. Trimming took 7 bases from V and 1 from J, leaving 16 bases between them. The CDR3: CASCIDPLPNTEAFF. The CDR3 bases are TGTGCCAGCTGCATCGACCCACTCCCGAACACTGAAGCTTTCTTT.

The V gene is TRBV20-1, the J gene TRBJ2-1; 7 nucleotides align to TRBD2. The J segment lost 1 base and the V segment lost 0 bases, leaving 9 bases of the junction unmatched. The CDR3 has 17 amino acids. CDR1 is DFQATT and CDR2 is SNEGSKA in the germline V gene (reference sequence). In DNA form, the CDR3 reads TGCAGTGCTAGAGATATCTTCCCTAGCGGTTCCTACAATGAGCAGTTCTTC. Its translation is CSARDIFPSGSYNEQFF.